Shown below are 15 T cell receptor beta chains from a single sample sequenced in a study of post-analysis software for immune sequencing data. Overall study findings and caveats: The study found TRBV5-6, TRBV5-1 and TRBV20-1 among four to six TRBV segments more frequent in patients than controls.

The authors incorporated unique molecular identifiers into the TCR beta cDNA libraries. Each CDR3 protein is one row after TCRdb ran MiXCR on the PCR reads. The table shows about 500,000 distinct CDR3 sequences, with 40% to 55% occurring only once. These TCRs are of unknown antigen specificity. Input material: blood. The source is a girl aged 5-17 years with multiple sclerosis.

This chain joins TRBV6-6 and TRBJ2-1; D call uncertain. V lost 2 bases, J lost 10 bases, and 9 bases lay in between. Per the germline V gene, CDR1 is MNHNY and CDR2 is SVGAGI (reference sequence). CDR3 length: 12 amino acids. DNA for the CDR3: TGTGCCAGCAGTTACACAGACGGAGAGCAGTTCTTC. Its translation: CASSYTDGEQFF.

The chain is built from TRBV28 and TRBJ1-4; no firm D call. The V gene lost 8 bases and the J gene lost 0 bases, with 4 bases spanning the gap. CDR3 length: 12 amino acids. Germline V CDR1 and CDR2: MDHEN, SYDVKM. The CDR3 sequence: CASAATNEKLFF. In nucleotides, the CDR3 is TGTGCCAGCGCTGCAACTAATGAAAAACTGTTTTTT.

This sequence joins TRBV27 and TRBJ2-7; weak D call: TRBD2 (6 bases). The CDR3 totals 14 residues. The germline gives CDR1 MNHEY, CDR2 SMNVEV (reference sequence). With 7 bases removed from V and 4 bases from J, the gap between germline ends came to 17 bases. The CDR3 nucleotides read TGTGCCAGCAAGTCCTGGGGGGAGACTTACGAGCAGTACTTC. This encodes CASKSWGETYEQYF.

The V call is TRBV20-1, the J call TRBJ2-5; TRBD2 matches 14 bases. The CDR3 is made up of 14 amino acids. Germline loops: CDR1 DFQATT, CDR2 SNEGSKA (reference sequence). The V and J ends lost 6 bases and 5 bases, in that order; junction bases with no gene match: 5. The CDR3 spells CSATGTSGSETQYF. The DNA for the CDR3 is TGCAGTGCCACCGGGACTAGCGGGAGTGAGACCCAGTACTTC.

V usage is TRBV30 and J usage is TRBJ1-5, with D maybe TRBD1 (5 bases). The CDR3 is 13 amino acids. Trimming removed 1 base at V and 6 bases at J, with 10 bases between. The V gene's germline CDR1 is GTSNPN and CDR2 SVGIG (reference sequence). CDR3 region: CAWSAQGAQPQHF. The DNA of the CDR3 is TGTGCCTGGAGTGCCCAGGGCGCTCAGCCCCAGCATTTT.

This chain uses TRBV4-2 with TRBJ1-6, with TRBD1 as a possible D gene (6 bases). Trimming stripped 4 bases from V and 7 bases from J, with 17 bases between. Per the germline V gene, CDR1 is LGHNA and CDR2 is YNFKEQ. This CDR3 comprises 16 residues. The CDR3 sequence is CASSLPSGTQNSPLHF. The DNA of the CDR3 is TGTGCCAGCAGCCTCCCAAGCGGGACACAGAATTCACCCCTCCACTTT.

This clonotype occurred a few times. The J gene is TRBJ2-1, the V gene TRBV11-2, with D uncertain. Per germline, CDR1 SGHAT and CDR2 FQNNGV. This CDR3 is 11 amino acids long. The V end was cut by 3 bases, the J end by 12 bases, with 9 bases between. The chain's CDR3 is CASSFELRQFF. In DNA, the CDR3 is TGTGCCAGCAGCTTTGAGTTGCGGCAGTTCTTC.

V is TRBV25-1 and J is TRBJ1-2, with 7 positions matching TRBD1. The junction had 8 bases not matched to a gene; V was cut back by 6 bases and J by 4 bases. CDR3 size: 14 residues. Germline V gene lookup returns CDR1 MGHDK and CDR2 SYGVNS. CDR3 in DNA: TGTGCCAGCAGACCCACAGGGGAGGGCTATGGCTACACCTTC. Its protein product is CASRPTGEGYGYTF.

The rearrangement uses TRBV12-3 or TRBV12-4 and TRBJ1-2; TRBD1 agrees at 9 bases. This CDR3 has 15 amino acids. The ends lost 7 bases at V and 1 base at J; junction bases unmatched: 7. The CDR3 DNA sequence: TGTGCCAGCAACATACAGGGGGCCGGTAACTATGGCTACACCTTC. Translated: CASNIQGAGNYGYTF.

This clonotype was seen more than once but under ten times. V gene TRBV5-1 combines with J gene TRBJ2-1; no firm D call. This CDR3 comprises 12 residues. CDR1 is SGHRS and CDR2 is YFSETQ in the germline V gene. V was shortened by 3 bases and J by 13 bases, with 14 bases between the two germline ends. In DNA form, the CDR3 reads TGCGCCAGCAGCTCCAATTTAGGAGCACAGTTCTTC. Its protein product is CASSSNLGAQFF.

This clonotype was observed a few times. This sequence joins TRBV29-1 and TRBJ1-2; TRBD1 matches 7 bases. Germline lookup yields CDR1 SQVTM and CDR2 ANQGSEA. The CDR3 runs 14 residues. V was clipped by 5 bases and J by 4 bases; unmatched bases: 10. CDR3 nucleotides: TGCAGCGTTCAGGGGCTAACAGGGGTCTATGGCTACACCTTC. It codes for CSVQGLTGVYGYTF.

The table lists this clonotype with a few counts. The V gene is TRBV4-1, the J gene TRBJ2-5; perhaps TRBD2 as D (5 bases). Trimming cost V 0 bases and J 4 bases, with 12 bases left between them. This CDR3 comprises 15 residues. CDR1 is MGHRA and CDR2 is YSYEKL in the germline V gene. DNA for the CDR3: TGCGCCAGCAGCCAAGATTCCGGGAACGGAGAGACCCAGTACTTC. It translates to CASSQDSGNGETQYF.

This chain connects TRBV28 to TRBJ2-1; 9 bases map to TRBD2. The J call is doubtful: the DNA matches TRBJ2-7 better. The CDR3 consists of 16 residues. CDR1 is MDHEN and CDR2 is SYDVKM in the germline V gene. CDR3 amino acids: CASSWRLADYYNEQYF. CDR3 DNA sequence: TGTGCCAGCAGCTGGAGACTAGCGGACTACTACAATGAGCAGTACTTC.

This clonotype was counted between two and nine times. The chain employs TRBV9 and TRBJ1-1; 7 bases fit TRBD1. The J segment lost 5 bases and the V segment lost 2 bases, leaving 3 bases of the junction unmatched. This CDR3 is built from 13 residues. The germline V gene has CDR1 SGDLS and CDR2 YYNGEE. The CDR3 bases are TGTGCCAGCAGCGTGACAGGGCGGACTGAAGCTTTCTTT. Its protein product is CASSVTGRTEAFF.

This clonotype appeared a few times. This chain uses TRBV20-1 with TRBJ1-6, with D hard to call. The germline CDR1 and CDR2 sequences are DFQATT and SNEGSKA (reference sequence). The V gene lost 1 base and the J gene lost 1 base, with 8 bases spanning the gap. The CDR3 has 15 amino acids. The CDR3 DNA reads TGCAGTGCTAGAGTGGGTTCTTCCTATAATTCACCCCTCCACTTT. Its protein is CSARVGSSYNSPLHF.